This T cell receptor (beta chain) was found in a study of graft-versus-host responses after intestinal transplantation. Turning to this clone: The antigen is undetermined.

The CDR3 is 14 residues long. The germline CDR1 and CDR2 sequences are SGHDT and YYEEEE. The V and J ends lost 2 bases and 6 bases, in that order; junction bases with no gene match: 5. Clones were read by immunoSEQ multiplex PCR, and TCRdb kept only the in-frame ones, dropping some. The repertoire holds about 120,000 clones, roughly 96% seen once, with 2.5% to 3.5% in the top ten. The material sequenced was unstimulated CD8+ T cells sorted from spleen or lymph node cells, taken before intestinal transplant. The clonotype originates from a human donor who received an intestinal transplant. This chain links TRBV5-6 with TRBJ2-7; 10 nucleotides match TRBD1. The CDR3 DNA reads as TGTGCCAGCAGCTTTGGGACAGGGGTAGCCGAGCAGTACTTC. Encoded protein: CASSFGTGVAEQYF.